The 19 T cell receptor beta chains below come from one sample, sequenced in a study of PD-1 blockade in classical Hodgkin lymphoma (dated by TCRdb to 2019 to 2021). The library relied on the immunoSEQ multiplex PCR assay. The source is immuneACCESS, and TCRdb retained only in-frame sequences with V and J called. Part of the clones is not carried over; for the studies checked, unresolved V genes explain less than half of this, and the remainder is unexplained. The sample profile shows 100,000 or so clones; roughly 89% of them were found once. The ten largest clones represent 5.5% to 8.5% of the sample. The time point tag for this specimen amounts to: cycle 2 day 1 (C2D1) of nivolumab. All trial patients had relapsed after autologous stem cell transplantation, with cohorts A, B and C differing in prior brentuximab vedotin exposure. The sample here was peripheral blood mononuclear cells (PBMCs), taken before the second cycle of nivolumab. The receptors derive from a human donor with classical Hodgkin lymphoma.

In this sample, this clone turned up once. Germline is not matched at one junction end, which may reflect a read error. The genes are TRBV28 and TRBJ2-4, with 10 bases aligning to TRBD1. The CDR3 sequence is 12 residues long. Germline CDR1 reads MDHEN; CDR2 reads SYDVKM. The CDR3 loop is CATRQGARGRDF. CDR3 sequence (DNA): TGTGCCACTAGACAGGGGGCCCGTGGGAGGGACTTC.

CDR3 coding DNA: TGTGCCAGCAGCCAATTCCGGGACTACGAGCAGTACTTC. It is translated as CASSQFRDYEQYF. This chain joins TRBV7-3 and TRBJ2-7; tentative D call: TRBD2 (5 bases). Per the germline V gene, CDR1 is SGHTA and CDR2 is FQGTGA. The CDR3 consists of 13 residues. Between the trimmed V and J ends, which lost 5 bases and 3 bases, there was a span of 11 bases.

The chain links TRBV5-6 to TRBJ1-1; no firm D call. The V and J ends lost 4 bases and 4 bases respectively, with 14 bases between them. This CDR3 is 14 amino acids long. Germline V gene lookup returns CDR1 SGHDT and CDR2 YYEEEE. In DNA, the CDR3 is TGTGCCAGCAGCCTTTTTCTGGGGTCCACTGAAGCTTTCTTT. Translating it yields CASSLFLGSTEAFF. The full variable domain, in which reference TRBV5-6 and TRBJ1-1 provide the parts outside the CDR3, is DAGVTQSPTHLIKTRGQQVTLRCSPKSGHDTVSWYQQALGQGPQFIFQYYEEEERQRGNFPDRFSGHQFPNYSSELNVNALLLGDSALYLCASSLFLGSTEAFFGQGTRLTVV.

V gene TRBV6-5 combines with J gene TRBJ1-1; D might be TRBD1 (6 bases). CDR3 length: 12 residues. CDR1 is MNHEY, CDR2 SVGAGI, per germline. V was pared by 6 bases and J by 7 bases, with 12 bases between. The CDR3 sequence: CASSKGGFEAFF. In nucleotides, the CDR3 is TGTGCCAGCAGCAAAGGGGGGTTTGAAGCTTTCTTT.

The chain links TRBV7-9 to TRBJ2-1; D gene unclear. Trimming took off 2 bases at V and 4 bases at J, with 3 bases between the two ends. The germline gives CDR1 SEHNR, CDR2 FQNEAQ (reference sequence). This CDR3 has 12 residues. The CDR3 here is CASSLQYNEQFF. DNA for the CDR3: TGTGCCAGCAGCTTACAGTACAATGAGCAGTTCTTC.

This rearrangement joins TRBV10-3 to TRBJ1-2; D remains unclear. Germline V gene lookup returns CDR1 ENHRY and CDR2 SYGVKD. This CDR3 spans 13 amino acids. V was trimmed by 0 bases and J by 3 bases, leaving 5 bases between them. CDR3 in amino acids: CAISESGDYGYTF. The CDR3 region has the DNA TGTGCCATCAGTGAGTCTGGGGACTATGGCTACACCTTC.

This chain links TRBV6-5 with TRBJ2-7; TRBD1 is a possible D gene (6 bases). Deletions cut 0 bases from V and 0 bases from J, with 12 bases between. This CDR3 has 16 residues. Germline V gene data show CDR1 as MNHEY and CDR2 as SVGAGI. This CDR3 is CASSYSMQGSSYEQYF. The CDR3 DNA follows: TGTGCCAGCAGTTACTCGATGCAGGGGAGCTCCTACGAGCAGTACTTC.

The V gene is TRBV7-9, the J gene TRBJ1-2; 10 nucleotides agree with TRBD1. The CDR3 totals 17 residues. Losses at the gene ends were 1 base for V and 3 bases for J; bases not matched to a gene: 8. Germline V gives CDR1 SEHNR, CDR2 FQNEAQ (reference sequence). In nucleotides, the CDR3 is TGTGCCAGCAGCTTAGGACAGGGGGCTCCAGTTTACTATGGCTACACCTTC. This translates into CASSLGQGAPVYYGYTF.

The chain employs TRBV28 and TRBJ1-4; D remains unclear. Germline loops: CDR1 MDHEN, CDR2 SYDVKM. The CDR3 runs 14 residues. The V end lost 6 bases, the J end lost 5 bases, and 13 bases lay between the germline ends. The CDR3 loop reads CASRRLDQNEKLFF. The CDR3 DNA is TGTGCCAGCAGACGACTGGATCAAAATGAAAAACTGTTTTTT. Full variable domain (missing parts from reference TRBV28 and TRBJ1-4): DVKVTQSSRYLVKRTGEKVFLECVQDMDHENMFWYRQDPGLGLRLIYFSYDVKMKEKGDIPEGYSVSREKKERFSLILESASTNQTSMYLCASRRLDQNEKLFFGSGTQLSVL.

J is TRBJ2-1 and V is TRBV30, with a tentative D call TRBD1 (6 bases). Germline CDR1 reads GTSNPN; CDR2 reads SVGIG (reference sequence). The V end was cut by 3 bases, the J end by 6 bases, with 15 bases between. The CDR3 totals 14 residues. In nucleotides, the CDR3 is TGTGCCTGGAGCTCGTTGGACAGACCCAATGAGCAGTTCTTC. Its protein is CAWSSLDRPNEQFF. Drawing the rest from reference TRBV30 and TRBJ2-1, the complete variable domain is SQTIHQWPATLVQPVGSPLSLECTVEGTSNPNLYWYRQAAGRGLQLLFYSVGIGQISSEVPQNLSASRPQDRQFILSSKKLLLSDSGFYLCAWSSLDRPNEQFFGPGTRLTVL.

This clone was observed a single time. Here the CDR3 reads CASSLYPGSTDTQYF. CDR3 nucleotide sequence: TGTGCCAGCAGCTTATATCCGGGGAGCACAGATACGCAGTATTTT. The chain is built from TRBV11-2 and TRBJ2-3; a possible D gene is TRBD2 (5 bases). Germline CDR1 SGHAT, CDR2 FQNNGV. Trimming took off 2 bases at V and 0 bases at J, with 9 bases between the two ends. CDR3 size: 15 residues.

The genes are TRBV28 and TRBJ2-3, with 9 bases lining up with TRBD2. This CDR3 is 16 amino acids long. The ends lost 8 bases at V and 2 bases at J; junction bases unmatched: 11. From germline, CDR1 is MDHEN and CDR2 SYDVKM. CDR3 sequence: CASHVAGGPDTDTQYF. In DNA form, the CDR3 reads TGTGCCAGCCATGTGGCGGGGGGGCCCGACACAGATACGCAGTATTTT.

The chain is built from TRBV6-1 and TRBJ1-5; TRBD1 matches 7 bases. The CDR3 is 13 amino acids. Trimming took 5 bases from V and 5 from J; bases not matched to a gene: 3. Per germline, CDR1 MNHNS and CDR2 SASEGT. For the CDR3, the DNA is TGTGCCAGCAGTCGTACAGGGGATCAGCCCCAGCATTTT. It encodes CASSRTGDQPQHF.

The CDR3 region has the DNA TGTGCCTGGAGGCCCTACAGAGGGACCCAGTACTTC. It yields the protein CAWRPYRGTQYF. The rearrangement uses TRBV30 and TRBJ2-5; D is unresolved. Germline V CDR1 and CDR2: GTSNPN, SVGIG (reference sequence). The germline V and J ends were trimmed by 3 bases and 7 bases, with 12 bases remaining between them. The CDR3 runs to 12 residues. Together with reference TRBV30 and TRBJ2-5, the CDR3 gives the full variable domain: SQTIHQWPATLVQPVGSPLSLECTVEGTSNPNLYWYRQAAGRGLQLLFYSVGIGQISSEVPQNLSASRPQDRQFILSSKKLLLSDSGFYLCAWRPYRGTQYFGPGTRLLVL.

V is TRBV10-3 and J is TRBJ2-2, with D possibly TRBD2 on 6 matching bases. This CDR3 spans 17 amino acids. V gave up 3 bases and J gave up 8 bases, with 22 bases separating them. Germline assignment: CDR1 ENHRY and CDR2 SYGVKD. The DNA of the CDR3 is TGTGCCATCAGTGAAATAGGGACTGCTTTGGATGGGGGGGAGCTGTTTTTT. As protein: CAISEIGTALDGGELFF.

V gene TRBV7-9 combines with J gene TRBJ1-5; D gene ambiguous. V lost 3 bases, J lost 10 bases, and 13 bases lay in between. Germline V gene sequence: CDR1 SEHNR, CDR2 FQNEAQ (reference sequence). The CDR3 totals 13 residues. CDR3 protein: CASSFTDSIPQHF. The CDR3 DNA follows: TGTGCCAGCAGCTTTACCGACTCCATTCCCCAGCATTTT. The full variable domain, its missing parts supplied by reference TRBV7-9 and TRBJ1-5, is DTGVSQNPRHKITKRGQNVTFRCDPISEHNRLYWYRQTLGQGPEFLTYFQNEAQLEKSRLLSDRFSAERPKGSFSTLEIQRTEQGDSAMYLCASSFTDSIPQHFGDGTRLSIL.

This CDR3 reads CASKGSSGNTIYF. The CDR3 DNA reads TGTGCCAGCAAGGGATCTTCTGGAAACACCATATATTTT. The chain carries TRBV2 and TRBJ1-3; D call uncertain. Germline assignment: CDR1 SNHLY and CDR2 FYNNEI. Deletions cut 7 bases from V and 1 base from J, with 8 bases between. This CDR3 comprises 13 residues.

The chain couples TRBV19 to TRBJ2-5, with 7 bases lining up with TRBD1. The V gene end was trimmed by 5 bases and the J gene end by 1 base; junction bases not matched to a gene: 4. The CDR3 is 14 amino acids. Germline V gene data show CDR1 as LNHDA and CDR2 as SQIVND (reference sequence). The CDR3 reads CASSSTGFQETQYF. The CDR3 nucleotides are TGTGCCAGTAGTTCGACAGGGTTCCAAGAGACCCAGTACTTC.

V gene TRBV7-8 combines with J gene TRBJ2-7, with D possibly being TRBD1 or TRBD2 (5 bases each). V lost 4 bases and J lost 0, with 13 bases in between. The CDR3 is made up of 15 amino acids. Germline V CDR1 and CDR2: SGHVS, FQNEAQ. CDR3 loop: CASSSPGTGSYEQYF. The CDR3 bases are TGTGCCAGCAGCTCCCCAGGGACGGGCTCCTACGAGCAGTACTTC.